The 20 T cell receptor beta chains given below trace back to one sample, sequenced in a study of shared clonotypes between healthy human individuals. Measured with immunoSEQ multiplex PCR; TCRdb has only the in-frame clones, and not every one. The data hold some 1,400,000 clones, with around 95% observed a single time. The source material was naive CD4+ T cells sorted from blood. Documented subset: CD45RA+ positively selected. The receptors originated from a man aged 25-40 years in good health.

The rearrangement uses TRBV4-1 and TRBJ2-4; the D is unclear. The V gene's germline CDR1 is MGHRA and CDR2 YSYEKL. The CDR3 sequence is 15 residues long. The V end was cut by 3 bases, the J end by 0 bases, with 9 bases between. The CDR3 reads CASSQPSGAKNIQYF. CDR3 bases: TGCGCCAGCAGCCAGCCTAGTGGAGCCAAAAACATTCAGTACTTC.

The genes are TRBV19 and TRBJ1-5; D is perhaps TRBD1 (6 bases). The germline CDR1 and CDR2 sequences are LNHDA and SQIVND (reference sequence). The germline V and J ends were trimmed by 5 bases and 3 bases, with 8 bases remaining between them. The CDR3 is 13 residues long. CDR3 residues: CASSDRINQPQHF. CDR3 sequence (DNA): TGTGCCAGTAGTGACAGGATCAATCAGCCCCAGCATTTT.

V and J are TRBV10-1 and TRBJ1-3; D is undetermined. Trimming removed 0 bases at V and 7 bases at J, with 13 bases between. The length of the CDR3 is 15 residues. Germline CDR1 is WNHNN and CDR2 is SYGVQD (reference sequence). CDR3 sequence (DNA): TGCGCCAGCAGTGAGTCTCGGGAGAAGTGGAACACCATATATTTT. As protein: CASSESREKWNTIYF.

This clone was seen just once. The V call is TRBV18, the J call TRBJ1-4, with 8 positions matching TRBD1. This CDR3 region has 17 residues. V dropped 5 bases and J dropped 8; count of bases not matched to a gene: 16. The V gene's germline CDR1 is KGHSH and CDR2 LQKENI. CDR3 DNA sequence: TGTGCCAGCTCAGTCACAGGGGGAATAGTCGTTGGAGAAAAACTGTTTTTT. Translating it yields CASSVTGGIVVGEKLFF.

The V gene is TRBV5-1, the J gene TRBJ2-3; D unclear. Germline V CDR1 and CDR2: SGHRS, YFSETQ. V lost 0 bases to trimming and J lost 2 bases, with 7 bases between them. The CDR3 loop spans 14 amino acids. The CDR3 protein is CASSLEVVTDTQYF. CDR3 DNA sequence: TGCGCCAGCAGCTTGGAGGTAGTCACAGATACGCAGTATTTT.

CDR3 sequence (DNA): TGTGCCAGCAGCCGGGACGCCCTGCGGGGCTACACCTTC. Its translation: CASSRDALRGYTF. This rearrangement joins TRBV5-4 to TRBJ1-2, with a possible D match to TRBD1 (5 bases). Germline loops: CDR1 SGHNT, CDR2 YYREEE (reference sequence). The CDR3 is made up of 13 amino acids. V dropped 4 bases and J dropped 8 bases, with 15 bases sitting between them.

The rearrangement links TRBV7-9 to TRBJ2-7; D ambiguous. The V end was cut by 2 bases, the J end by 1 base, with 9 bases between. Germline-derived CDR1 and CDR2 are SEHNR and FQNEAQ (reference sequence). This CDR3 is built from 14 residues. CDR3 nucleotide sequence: TGTGCCAGCAGCTTATATGAGGAATCCTACGAGCAGTACTTC. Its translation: CASSLYEESYEQYF.

CDR3 sequence reads: CASSLVGGVTEAFF. The CDR3 coding sequence is TGTGCCAGCAGCTTAGTCGGCGGGGTCACTGAAGCTTTCTTT. The chain couples TRBV7-9 to TRBJ1-1; no reliable D call. The CDR3 has 14 amino acids. V was pared by 1 base and J by 4 bases, with 10 bases between. Per the germline V gene, CDR1 is SEHNR and CDR2 is FQNEAQ (reference sequence).

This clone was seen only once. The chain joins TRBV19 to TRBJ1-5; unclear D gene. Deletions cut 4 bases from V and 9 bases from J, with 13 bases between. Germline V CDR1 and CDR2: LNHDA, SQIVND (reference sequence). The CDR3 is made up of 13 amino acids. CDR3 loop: CASSRGRELPQHF. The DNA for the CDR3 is TGTGCCAGTAGTAGAGGTCGGGAGTTGCCCCAGCATTTT.

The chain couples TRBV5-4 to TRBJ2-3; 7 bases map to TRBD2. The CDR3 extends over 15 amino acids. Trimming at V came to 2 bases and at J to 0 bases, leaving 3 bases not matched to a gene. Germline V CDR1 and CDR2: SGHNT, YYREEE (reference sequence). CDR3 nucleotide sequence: TGTGCCAGCAGCTTAGGGCGGGGGAGCACAGATACGCAGTATTTT. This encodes CASSLGRGSTDTQYF.

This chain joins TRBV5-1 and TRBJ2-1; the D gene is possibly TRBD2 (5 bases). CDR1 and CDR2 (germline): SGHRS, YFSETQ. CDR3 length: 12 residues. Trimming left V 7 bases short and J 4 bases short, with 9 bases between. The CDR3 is CASSDYYNEQFF. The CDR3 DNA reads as TGCGCCAGCTCCGACTATTACAATGAGCAGTTCTTC. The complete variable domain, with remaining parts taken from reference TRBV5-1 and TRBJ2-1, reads KAGVTQTPRYLIKTRGQQVTLSCSPISGHRSVSWYQQTPGQGLQFLFEYFSETQRNKGNFPGRFSGRQFSNSRSEMNVSTLELGDSALYLCASSDYYNEQFFGPGTRLTVL.

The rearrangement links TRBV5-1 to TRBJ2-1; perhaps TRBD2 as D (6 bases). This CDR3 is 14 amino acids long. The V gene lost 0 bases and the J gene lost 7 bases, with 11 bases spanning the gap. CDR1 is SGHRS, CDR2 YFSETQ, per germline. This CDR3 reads CASSLDTSRNEQFF. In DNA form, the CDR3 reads TGCGCCAGCAGCTTGGATACTAGCAGGAATGAGCAGTTCTTC.

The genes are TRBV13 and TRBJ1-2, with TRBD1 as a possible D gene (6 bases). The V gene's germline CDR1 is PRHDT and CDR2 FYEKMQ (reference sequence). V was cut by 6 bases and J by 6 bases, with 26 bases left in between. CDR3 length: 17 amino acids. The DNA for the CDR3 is TGTGCCAGCAGGGCGGCTAGGTGGGGGCGCCGCTTTGATGGCTACACCTTC. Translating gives CASRAARWGRRFDGYTF.

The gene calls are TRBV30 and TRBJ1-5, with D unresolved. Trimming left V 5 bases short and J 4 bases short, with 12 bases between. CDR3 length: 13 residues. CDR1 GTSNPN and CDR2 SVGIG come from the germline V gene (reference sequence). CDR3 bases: TGTGCCTGGGCTGGAGGGAGAAATCAGCCCCAGCATTTT. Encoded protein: CAWAGGRNQPQHF. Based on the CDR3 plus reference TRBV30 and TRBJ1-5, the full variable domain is SQTIHQWPATLVQPVGSPLSLECTVEGTSNPNLYWYRQAAGRGLQLLFYSVGIGQISSEVPQNLSASRPQDRQFILSSKKLLLSDSGFYLCAWAGGRNQPQHFGDGTRLSIL.

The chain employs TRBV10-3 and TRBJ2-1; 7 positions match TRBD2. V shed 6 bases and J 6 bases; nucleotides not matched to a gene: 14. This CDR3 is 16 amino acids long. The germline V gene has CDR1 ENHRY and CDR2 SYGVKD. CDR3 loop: CAISVRERDGVNEQFF. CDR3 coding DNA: TGTGCCATCAGCGTCAGGGAGCGGGATGGAGTCAATGAGCAGTTCTTC.

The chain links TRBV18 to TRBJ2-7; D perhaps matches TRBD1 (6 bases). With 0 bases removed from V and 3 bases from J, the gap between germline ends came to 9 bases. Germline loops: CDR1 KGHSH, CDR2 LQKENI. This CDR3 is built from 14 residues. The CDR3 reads CASSPPGALYEQYF. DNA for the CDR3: TGTGCCAGCTCACCACCGGGGGCCCTCTACGAGCAGTACTTC.

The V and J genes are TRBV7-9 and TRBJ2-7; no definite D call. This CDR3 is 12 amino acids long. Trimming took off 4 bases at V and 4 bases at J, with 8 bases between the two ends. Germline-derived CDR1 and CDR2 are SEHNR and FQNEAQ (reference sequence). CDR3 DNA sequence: TGTGCCAGCAGCTCGACTCGTTACGAGCAGTACTTC. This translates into CASSSTRYEQYF.

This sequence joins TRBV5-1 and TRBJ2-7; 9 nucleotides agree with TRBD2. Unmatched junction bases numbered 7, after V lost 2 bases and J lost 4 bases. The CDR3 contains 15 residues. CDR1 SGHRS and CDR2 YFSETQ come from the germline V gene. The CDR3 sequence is CASSLTTSGKYEQYF. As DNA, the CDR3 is TGCGCCAGCAGCTTAACGACTAGCGGAAAATACGAGCAGTACTTC.

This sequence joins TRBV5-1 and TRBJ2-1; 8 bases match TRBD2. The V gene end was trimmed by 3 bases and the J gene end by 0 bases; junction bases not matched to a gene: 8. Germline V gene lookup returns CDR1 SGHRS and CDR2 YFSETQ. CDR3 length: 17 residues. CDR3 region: CASSSQGSGNSYNEQFF. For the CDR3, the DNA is TGCGCCAGCAGCTCGCAGGGTAGCGGGAACTCCTACAATGAGCAGTTCTTC.

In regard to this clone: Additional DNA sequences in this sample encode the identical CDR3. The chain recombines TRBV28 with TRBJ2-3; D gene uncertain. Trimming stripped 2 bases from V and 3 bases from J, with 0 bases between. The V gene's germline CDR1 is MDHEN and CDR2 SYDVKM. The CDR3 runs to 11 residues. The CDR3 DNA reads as TGTGCCAGCAGTTTAACAGATACGCAGTATTTT. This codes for CASSLTDTQYF.